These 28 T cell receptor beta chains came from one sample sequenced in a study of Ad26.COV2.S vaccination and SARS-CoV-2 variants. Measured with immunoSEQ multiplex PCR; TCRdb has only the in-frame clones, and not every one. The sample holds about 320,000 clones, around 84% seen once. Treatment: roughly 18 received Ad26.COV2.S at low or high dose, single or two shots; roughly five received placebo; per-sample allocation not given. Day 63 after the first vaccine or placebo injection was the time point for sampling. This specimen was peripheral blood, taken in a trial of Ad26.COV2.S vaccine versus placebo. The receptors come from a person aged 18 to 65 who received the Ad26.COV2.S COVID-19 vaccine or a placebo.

The CDR3 region has the DNA TGTGCCAGCAGTGACTCGATGACTGCAGATACGCAGTATTTT. Translation: CASSDSMTADTQYF. The rearrangement joins TRBV6-4 to TRBJ2-3, with unresolved D. The CDR3 sequence is 14 residues long. Germline loops: CDR1 MRHNA, CDR2 SNTAGT. V was trimmed by 0 bases and J by 4 bases, leaving 8 bases between them.

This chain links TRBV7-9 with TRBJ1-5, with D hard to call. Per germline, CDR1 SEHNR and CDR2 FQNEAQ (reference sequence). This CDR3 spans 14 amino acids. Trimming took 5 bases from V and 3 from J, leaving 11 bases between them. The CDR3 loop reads CASSSGTANQPQHF. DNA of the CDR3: TGTGCCAGCAGCAGTGGTACCGCCAATCAGCCCCAGCATTTT.

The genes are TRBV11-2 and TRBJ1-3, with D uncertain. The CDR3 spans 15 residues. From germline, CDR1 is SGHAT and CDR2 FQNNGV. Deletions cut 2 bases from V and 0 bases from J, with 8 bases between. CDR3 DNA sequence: TGTGCCAGCAGCTTATTGGTCCTCTCTGGAAACACCATATATTTT. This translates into CASSLLVLSGNTIYF.

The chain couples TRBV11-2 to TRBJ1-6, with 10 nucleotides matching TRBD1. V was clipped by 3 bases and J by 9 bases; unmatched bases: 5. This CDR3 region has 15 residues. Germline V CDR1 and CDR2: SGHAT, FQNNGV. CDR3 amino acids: CASSFSGTGASPLHF. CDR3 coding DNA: TGTGCCAGCAGCTTTTCCGGGACAGGGGCTTCACCCCTCCACTTT.

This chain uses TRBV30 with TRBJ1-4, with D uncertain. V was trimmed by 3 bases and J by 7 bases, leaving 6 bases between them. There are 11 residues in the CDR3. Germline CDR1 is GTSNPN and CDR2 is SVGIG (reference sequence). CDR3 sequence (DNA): TGTGCCTGGAGCGGCCTTGAAAAACTGTTTTTT. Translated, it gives CAWSGLEKLFF.

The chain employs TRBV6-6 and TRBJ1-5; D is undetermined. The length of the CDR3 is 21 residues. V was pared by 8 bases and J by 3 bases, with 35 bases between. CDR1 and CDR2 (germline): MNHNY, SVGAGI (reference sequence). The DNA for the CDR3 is TGTGCCAGCTGCTTCAGAGACGCCTCCCACGGGAAATTTTTTTCCAATCAGCCCCAGCATTTT. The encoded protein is CASCFRDASHGKFFSNQPQHF.

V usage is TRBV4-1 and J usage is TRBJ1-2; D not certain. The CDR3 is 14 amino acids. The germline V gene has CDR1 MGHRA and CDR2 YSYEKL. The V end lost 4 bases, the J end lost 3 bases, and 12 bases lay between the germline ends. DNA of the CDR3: TGCGCCAGCAGCCCAGAAAGGGAAGACTATGGCTACACCTTC. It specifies CASSPEREDYGYTF.

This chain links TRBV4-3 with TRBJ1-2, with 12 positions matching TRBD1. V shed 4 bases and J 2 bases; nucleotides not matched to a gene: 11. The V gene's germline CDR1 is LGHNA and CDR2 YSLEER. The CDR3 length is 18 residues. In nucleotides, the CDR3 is TGCGCCAGCAGCCGCGATCTCGGGACAGGGGGCGTGAACTATGGCTACACCTTC. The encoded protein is CASSRDLGTGGVNYGYTF.

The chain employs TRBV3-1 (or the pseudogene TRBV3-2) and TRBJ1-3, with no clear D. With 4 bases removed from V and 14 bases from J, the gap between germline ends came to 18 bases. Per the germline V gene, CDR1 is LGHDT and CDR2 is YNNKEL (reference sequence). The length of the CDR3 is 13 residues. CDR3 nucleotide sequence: TGTGCCAGCAGCCCCCGCGGGGTTTCATCCCTATATTTT. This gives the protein CASSPRGVSSLYF.

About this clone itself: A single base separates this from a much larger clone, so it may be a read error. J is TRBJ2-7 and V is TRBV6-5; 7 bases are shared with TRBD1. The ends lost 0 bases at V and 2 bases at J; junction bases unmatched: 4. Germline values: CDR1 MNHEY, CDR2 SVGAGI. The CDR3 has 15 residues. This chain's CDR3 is CASSYSTDRAYEQYF. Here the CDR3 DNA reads TGTGCCAGCAGTTACTCGACCGACAGGGCCTACGAGCAGTACTTC.

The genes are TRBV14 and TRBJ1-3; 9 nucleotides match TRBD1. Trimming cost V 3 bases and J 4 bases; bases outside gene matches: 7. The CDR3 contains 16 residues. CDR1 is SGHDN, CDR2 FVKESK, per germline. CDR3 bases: TGTGCCAGCAGCCAGAACAGGGGGCGCGTCGGAAACACCATATATTTT. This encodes CASSQNRGRVGNTIYF.

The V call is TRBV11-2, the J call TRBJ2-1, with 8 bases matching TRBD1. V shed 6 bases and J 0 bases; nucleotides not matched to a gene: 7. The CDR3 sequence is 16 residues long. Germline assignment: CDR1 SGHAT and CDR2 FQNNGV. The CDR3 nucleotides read TGTGCCAGCAGTAGCGACAGGGGAGGCTCCTACAATGAGCAGTTCTTC. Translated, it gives CASSSDRGGSYNEQFF.

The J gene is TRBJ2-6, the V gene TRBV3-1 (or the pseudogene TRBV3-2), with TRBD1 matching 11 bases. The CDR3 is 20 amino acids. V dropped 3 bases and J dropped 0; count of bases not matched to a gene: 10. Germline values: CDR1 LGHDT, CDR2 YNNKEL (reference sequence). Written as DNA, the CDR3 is TGTGCCAGCAGCCACTTCCTGGGACAGGGGGTTAGCTCTGGGGCCAACGTCCTGACTTTC. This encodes CASSHFLGQGVSSGANVLTF.

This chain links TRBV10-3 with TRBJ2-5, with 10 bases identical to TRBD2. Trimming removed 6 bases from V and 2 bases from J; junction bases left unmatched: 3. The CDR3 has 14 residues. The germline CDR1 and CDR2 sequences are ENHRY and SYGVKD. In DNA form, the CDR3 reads TGTGCCATCAGCGAACTAGCGGGACAAGAGACCCAGTACTTC. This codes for CAISELAGQETQYF.

The chain's CDR3 is CARARGGPTNEKLFF. The CDR3 DNA reads as TGTGCCAGAGCTCGTGGGGGCCCAACTAATGAAAAACTGTTTTTT. This chain joins TRBV7-3 and TRBJ1-4, with a tentative D call TRBD1 (6 bases). The V end lost 9 bases, the J end lost 0 bases, and 14 bases lay between the germline ends. Per the germline V gene, CDR1 is SGHTA and CDR2 is FQGTGA. This CDR3 region has 15 residues.

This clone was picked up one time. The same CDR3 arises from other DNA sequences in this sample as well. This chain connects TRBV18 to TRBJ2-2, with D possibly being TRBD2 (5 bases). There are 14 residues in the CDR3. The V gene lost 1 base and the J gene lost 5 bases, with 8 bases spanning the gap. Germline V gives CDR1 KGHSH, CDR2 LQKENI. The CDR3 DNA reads TGTGCCAGCTCACCACGGACGGGGACCGGGGAGCTGTTTTTT. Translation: CASSPRTGTGELFF.

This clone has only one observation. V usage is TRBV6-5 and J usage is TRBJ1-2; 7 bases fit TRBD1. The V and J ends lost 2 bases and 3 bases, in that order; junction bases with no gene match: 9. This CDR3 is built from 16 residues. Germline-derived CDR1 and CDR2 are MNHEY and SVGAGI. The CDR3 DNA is TGTGCCAGCAGTTACCAGACAGGGCGTGATGACTATGGCTACACCTTC. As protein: CASSYQTGRDDYGYTF.

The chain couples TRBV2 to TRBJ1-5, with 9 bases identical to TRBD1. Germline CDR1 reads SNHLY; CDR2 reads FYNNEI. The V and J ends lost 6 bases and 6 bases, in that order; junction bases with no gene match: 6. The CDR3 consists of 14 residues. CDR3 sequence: CASRARDRVQPQHF. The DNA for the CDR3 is TGTGCCAGCAGGGCCCGGGACAGGGTTCAGCCCCAGCATTTT.

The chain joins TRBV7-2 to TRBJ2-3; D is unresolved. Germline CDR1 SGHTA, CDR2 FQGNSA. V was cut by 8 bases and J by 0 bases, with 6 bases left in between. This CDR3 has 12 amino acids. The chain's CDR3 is CASGSSTDTQYF. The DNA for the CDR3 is TGTGCCAGCGGATCCAGCACAGATACGCAGTATTTT.

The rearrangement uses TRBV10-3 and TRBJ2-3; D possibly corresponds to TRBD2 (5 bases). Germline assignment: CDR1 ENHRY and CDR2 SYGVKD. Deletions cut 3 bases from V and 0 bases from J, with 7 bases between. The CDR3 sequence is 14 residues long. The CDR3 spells CAISDLASTDTQYF. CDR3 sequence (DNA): TGTGCCATCAGTGATCTAGCTAGCACAGATACGCAGTATTTT.

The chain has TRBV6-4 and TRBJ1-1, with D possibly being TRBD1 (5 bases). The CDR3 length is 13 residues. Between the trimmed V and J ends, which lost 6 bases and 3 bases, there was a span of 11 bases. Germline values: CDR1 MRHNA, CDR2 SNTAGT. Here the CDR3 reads CASSAMTDTEAFF. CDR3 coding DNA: TGTGCCAGCAGCGCAATGACAGACACTGAAGCTTTCTTT.

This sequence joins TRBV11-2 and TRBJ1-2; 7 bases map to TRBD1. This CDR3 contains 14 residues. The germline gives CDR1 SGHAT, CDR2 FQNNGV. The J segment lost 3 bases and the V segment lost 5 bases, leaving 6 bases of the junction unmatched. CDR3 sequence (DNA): TGTGCCAGCAGCATACAGGGGAAGGACTATGGCTACACCTTC. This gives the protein CASSIQGKDYGYTF.

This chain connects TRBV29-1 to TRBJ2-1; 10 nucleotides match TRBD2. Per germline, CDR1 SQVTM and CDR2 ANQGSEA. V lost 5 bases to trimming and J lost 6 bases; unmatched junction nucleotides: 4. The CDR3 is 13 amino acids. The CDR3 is CSVRLAGANEQFF. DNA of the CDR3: TGCAGCGTTCGACTAGCGGGCGCCAATGAGCAGTTCTTC.

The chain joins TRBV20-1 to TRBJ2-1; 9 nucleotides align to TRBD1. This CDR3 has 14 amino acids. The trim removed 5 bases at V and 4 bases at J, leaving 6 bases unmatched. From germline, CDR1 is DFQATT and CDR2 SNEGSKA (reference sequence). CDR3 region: CSAGDRGVYNEQFF. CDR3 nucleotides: TGCAGTGCTGGTGACAGGGGGGTTTACAATGAGCAGTTCTTC.

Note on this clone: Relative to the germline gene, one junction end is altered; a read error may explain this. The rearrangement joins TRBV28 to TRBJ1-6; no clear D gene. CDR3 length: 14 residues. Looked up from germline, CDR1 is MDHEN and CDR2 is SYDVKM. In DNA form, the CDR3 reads TGTGCCAGCAGTTTATCCAGGTTGAATTCACTCCTCCACTTT. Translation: CASSLSRLNSLLHF.

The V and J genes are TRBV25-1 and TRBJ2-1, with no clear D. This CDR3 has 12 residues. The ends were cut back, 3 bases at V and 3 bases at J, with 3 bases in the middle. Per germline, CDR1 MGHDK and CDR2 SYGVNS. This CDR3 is CASSDHYNEQFF. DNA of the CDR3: TGTGCCAGCAGTGATCACTACAATGAGCAGTTCTTC.

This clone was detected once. The CDR3 bases are TGTGCCAGCAGCCCGATGACAGGGTCGGGAACTGAAGCTTTCTTT. It yields the protein CASSPMTGSGTEAFF. V is TRBV7-2 and J is TRBJ1-1; 7 nucleotides align to TRBD1. Germline V gene sequence: CDR1 SGHTA, CDR2 FQGNSA. J was trimmed by 5 bases and V by 5 bases; bases with no gene match: 11. The CDR3 covers 15 residues.

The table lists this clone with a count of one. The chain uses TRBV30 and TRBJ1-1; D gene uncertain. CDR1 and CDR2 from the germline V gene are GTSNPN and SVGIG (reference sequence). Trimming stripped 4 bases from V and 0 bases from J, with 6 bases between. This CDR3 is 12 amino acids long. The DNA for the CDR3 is TGTGCCTGGATAGTAGTGAACACTGAAGCTTTCTTT. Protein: CAWIVVNTEAFF.